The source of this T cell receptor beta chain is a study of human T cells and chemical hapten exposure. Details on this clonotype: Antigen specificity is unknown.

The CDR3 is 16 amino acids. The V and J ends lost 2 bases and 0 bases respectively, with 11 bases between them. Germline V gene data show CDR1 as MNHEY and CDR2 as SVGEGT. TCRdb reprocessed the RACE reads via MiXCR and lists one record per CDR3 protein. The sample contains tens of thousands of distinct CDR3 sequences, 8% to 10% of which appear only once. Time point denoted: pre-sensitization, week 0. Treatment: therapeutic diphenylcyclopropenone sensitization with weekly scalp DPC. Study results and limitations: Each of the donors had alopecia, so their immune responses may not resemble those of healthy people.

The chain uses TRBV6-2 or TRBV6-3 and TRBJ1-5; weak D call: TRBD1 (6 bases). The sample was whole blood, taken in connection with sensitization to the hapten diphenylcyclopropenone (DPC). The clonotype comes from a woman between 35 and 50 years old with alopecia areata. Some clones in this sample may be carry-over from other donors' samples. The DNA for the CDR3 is TGTGCCAGCAGTTACGGGGGCGGACATAGCAATCAGCCCCAGCATTTT. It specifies CASSYGGGHSNQPQHF.